The 30 T cell receptor beta chains below come from one sample, sequenced in a study of CD8 T cells in ankylosing spondylitis. In TCRdb, the 5' RACE reads were re-called with MiXCR into one record per CDR3 protein. The sample shows about 220,000 distinct CDR3 sequences, more than 9% of them seen only once. Sequences were obtained from blood, either unsorted or a sorted T cell fraction (not recorded which). Receptor source: a male donor with ankylosing spondylitis or in good health (not recorded which).

At least ten counts were recorded for this clonotype. The chain couples TRBV4-1 to TRBJ1-1, with D possibly matching TRBD1 (5 bases). Germline V gene sequence: CDR1 MGHRA, CDR2 YSYEKL. Between the trimmed V and J ends, which lost 1 base and 0 bases, there was a span of 12 bases. The length of the CDR3 is 16 residues. CDR3 DNA: TGCGCCAGCAGCCAAGGGGACTTGGGCATGAACACTGAAGCTTTCTTT. It codes for CASSQGDLGMNTEAFF.

Many counts were recorded for this clonotype. The chain combines TRBV12-3 or TRBV12-4 with TRBJ1-2, with TRBD1 matching over 11 bases. The length of the CDR3 is 16 residues. J lost 1 base, V lost 6 bases, and 7 bases had no gene match. This CDR3 reads CASSGTGGDSNYGYTF. DNA of the CDR3: TGTGCCAGCAGCGGGACAGGGGGAGATAGTAACTATGGCTACACCTTC.

The J gene is TRBJ2-3, the V gene TRBV11-2; D may be TRBD2 (6 bases). Trimming stripped 1 base from V and 2 bases from J, with 13 bases between. The CDR3 is 16 residues long. The germline CDR1 and CDR2 sequences are SGHAT and FQNNGV. The CDR3 bases are TGTGCCAGCAGCTTAGTTGGCGGGATCACCACAGATACGCAGTATTTT. Encoded protein: CASSLVGGITTDTQYF.

The table lists this clonotype with many counts. This chain connects TRBV7-2 to TRBJ2-1, with D perhaps given as TRBD1 or TRBD2 (5 bases each). Trimming removed 2 bases at V and 7 bases at J, with 9 bases between. Germline CDR1 is SGHTA and CDR2 is FQGNSA. The CDR3 extends over 13 amino acids. The CDR3 spells CASSLSEGNEQFF. The CDR3 nucleotides are TGTGCCAGCAGCTTATCCGAGGGGAATGAGCAGTTCTTC. Full variable domain (outside the CDR3, taken from reference TRBV7-2 and TRBJ2-1): GAGVSQSPSNKVTEKGKDVELRCDPISGHTALYWYRQSLGQGLEFLIYFQGNSAPDKSGLPSDRFSAERTGGSVSTLTIQRTQQEDSAVYLCASSLSEGNEQFFGPGTRLTVL.

Concerning this clonotype itself: A much larger clone is a single base away; this may be a read error. V is TRBV11-2 and J is TRBJ2-1; D possibly corresponds to TRBD1 (6 bases). Germline V gives CDR1 SGHAT, CDR2 FQNNGV. CDR3 size: 15 residues. The CDR3 sequence: CACSPIQGTYNEQFF. The CDR3 DNA reads TGTGCCTGCAGCCCCATACAGGGAACCTACAATGAGCAGTTCTTC.

At least ten counts were recorded for this clonotype. The chain combines TRBV10-2 with TRBJ2-1; 9 positions agree with TRBD2. There are 13 residues in the CDR3. J lost 4 bases, V lost 8 bases, and 3 bases had no gene match. The germline V gene has CDR1 WSHSY and CDR2 SAAADI. The DNA of the CDR3 is TGCGCCAGCCGACTAGCGGTATACAATGAGCAGTTCTTC. Its protein product is CASRLAVYNEQFF.

The sample holds many counts of this clonotype. The chain combines TRBV20-1 with TRBJ1-6; 7 bases agree with TRBD1. J lost 2 bases, V lost 4 bases, and 2 bases had no gene match. In germline, CDR1 is DFQATT, CDR2 SNEGSKA (reference sequence). CDR3 length: 14 residues. The CDR3 DNA follows: TGCAGTGCTAAGGGGGCAACCTATAATTCACCCCTCCACTTT. Translating gives CSAKGATYNSPLHF.

In this sample, this clonotype turned up many times. The chain uses TRBV6-1 and TRBJ2-2, with 9 bases that match TRBD1. The germline V gene has CDR1 MNHNS and CDR2 SASEGT. The CDR3 sequence is 15 residues long. Trimming removed 6 bases from V and 5 bases from J; junction bases left unmatched: 7. CDR3 sequence reads: CASRKQGAPTGELFF. The CDR3 bases are TGTGCCAGCAGGAAACAGGGGGCGCCTACCGGGGAGCTGTTTTTT.

Written as DNA, the CDR3 is TGTGCCAGCAGTCCCCGGGCTAGCGGGGGGCCTAGTACCGGGGAGCTGTTTTTT. It specifies CASSPRASGGPSTGELFF. V gene TRBV6-1 combines with J gene TRBJ2-2; 11 bases line up with TRBD2. This CDR3 region has 18 residues. Germline V gene data show CDR1 as MNHNS and CDR2 as SASEGT. Trimming took 5 bases from V and 5 from J; bases not matched to a gene: 13.

This clonotype was seen a handful of times. The chain links TRBV20-1 to TRBJ2-1, with D possibly TRBD2 on 6 matching bases. The CDR3 totals 17 residues. Trimming cost V 5 bases and J 0 bases, with 20 bases left between them. CDR1 and CDR2 from the germline V gene are DFQATT and SNEGSKA (reference sequence). This CDR3 is CSAGSSLAAISYNEQFF. The CDR3 DNA is TGCAGTGCTGGCTCCTCTTTAGCGGCGATCTCCTACAATGAGCAGTTCTTC.

To note about this clonotype: A much larger clone differs from this one at a single base, so this may be a read error. The chain uses TRBV11-2 and TRBJ2-2; 10 nucleotides agree with TRBD1. In germline, CDR1 is SGHAT, CDR2 FQNNGV. With V trimmed by 5 bases and J by 3 bases, 9 bases remained unmatched. There are 17 residues in the CDR3. CDR3 loop: CASSPCFGTGDTGELFF. CDR3 sequence (DNA): TGTGCCAGCAGCCCATGTTTCGGGACAGGGGACACCGGGGAGCTGTTTTTT.

The rearrangement joins TRBV20-1 to TRBJ2-3; D call uncertain. There are 13 residues in the CDR3. CDR1 is DFQATT, CDR2 SNEGSKA, per germline (reference sequence). Trimming took 0 bases from V and 2 from J, leaving 6 bases between them. This chain's CDR3 is CSARDPLTDTQYF. The CDR3 coding sequence is TGCAGTGCTAGAGATCCCCTCACAGATACGCAGTATTTT.

In this sample, this clonotype turned up many times. This rearrangement joins TRBV3-1 to TRBJ2-7, with a tentative D call TRBD2 (6 bases). The CDR3 runs to 14 residues. Trimming took 6 bases from V and 7 from J, leaving 19 bases between them. Germline-derived CDR1 and CDR2 are LGHDT and YNNKEL (reference sequence). The CDR3 spells CASSSLIGSREQYF. The CDR3 nucleotides read TGTGCCAGCAGTTCACTCATCGGGAGTCGGGAGCAGTACTTC.

This clonotype came up many times. The CDR3 coding sequence is TGTGCCAGCAGCCTAGGGACCTATTACTCCTACGAGCAGTACTTC. Protein: CASSLGTYYSYEQYF. The chain joins TRBV14 to TRBJ2-7; D is possibly TRBD1 or TRBD2 (5 bases each). CDR1 SGHDN and CDR2 FVKESK come from the germline V gene. Deletions cut 4 bases from V and 0 bases from J, with 13 bases between. The CDR3 is made up of 15 amino acids.

The chain couples TRBV20-1 to TRBJ2-3, with D perhaps TRBD2 (6 bases). Trimming stripped 1 base from V and 9 bases from J, with 8 bases between. Looked up from germline, CDR1 is DFQATT and CDR2 is SNEGSKA (reference sequence). This CDR3 contains 11 residues. This chain's CDR3 is CSARAEGTQYF. The CDR3 DNA reads as TGCAGTGCTAGAGCGGAGGGGACGCAGTATTTT.

This clonotype was seen a handful of times. The chain is built from TRBV6-2 or TRBV6-3 and TRBJ2-7, with 9 positions matching TRBD1. The CDR3 is made up of 14 amino acids. From germline, CDR1 is MNHEY and CDR2 SVGEGT. V shed 0 bases and J 6 bases; nucleotides not matched to a gene: 3. The chain's CDR3 is CASSYSGTGREQYF. DNA of the CDR3: TGTGCCAGCAGTTACTCAGGGACAGGGCGCGAGCAGTACTTC.

V gene TRBV7-3 combines with J gene TRBJ1-2; D is unresolved. The CDR3 runs 13 residues. Germline values: CDR1 SGHTA, CDR2 FQGTGA. V was trimmed by 5 bases and J by 4 bases, leaving 11 bases between them. DNA of the CDR3: TGTGCCAGCAGCCAAGGGAGTGTCTATGGCTACACCTTC. Encoded protein: CASSQGSVYGYTF.

In regard to this clonotype: At one end the junction does not follow the germline gene, possibly because of a read error. CDR3 DNA sequence: TGCAGCGTTGTCCCACAGGGAGCAGAGACCCAGTCCTTC. Translating it yields CSVVPQGAETQSF. This sequence joins TRBV29-1 and TRBJ2-5; TRBD1 is a possible D gene (6 bases). This CDR3 contains 13 residues. Germline loops: CDR1 SQVTM, CDR2 ANQGSEA.

There are many counts of this clonotype. CDR3 residues: CSAETGDSLYSNQPQHF. In DNA form, the CDR3 reads TGCAGTGCTGAGACAGGGGATTCCCTCTATAGCAATCAGCCCCAGCATTTT. The V gene is TRBV20-1, the J gene TRBJ1-5; 8 bases match TRBD1. V shed 5 bases, J shed 0 bases, and the junction held 12 bases outside the gene matches. CDR3 length equals 17 residues. Germline lookup yields CDR1 DFQATT and CDR2 SNEGSKA (reference sequence).

This clonotype was seen ten or more times. The rearrangement links TRBV7-9 to TRBJ2-1; 9 bases line up with TRBD1. CDR1 is SEHNR, CDR2 FQNEAQ, per germline (reference sequence). The CDR3 loop spans 15 amino acids. V dropped 5 bases and J dropped 4; count of bases not matched to a gene: 6. CDR3 residues: CASSDDRGNYNEQFF. The DNA for the CDR3 is TGTGCCAGCAGCGACGACAGGGGGAATTACAATGAGCAGTTCTTC.

This clonotype was detected ten times or more. V gene TRBV18 combines with J gene TRBJ2-3, with 7 bases fitting TRBD2. This CDR3 is 16 amino acids long. The germline V gene encodes CDR1 KGHSH and CDR2 LQKENI. J gave up 1 base and V 2 bases, and 6 bases lay outside the gene matches. The DNA of the CDR3 is TGTGCCAGCTCACCAGTCGCCAGCGGGGGCACAGATACGCAGTATTTT. Translated, it gives CASSPVASGGTDTQYF.

This clonotype was seen many times. The genes are TRBV20-1 and TRBJ2-2; D is uncertain. The CDR3 extends over 13 amino acids. The V end lost 3 bases, the J end lost 7 bases, and 12 bases lay between the germline ends. Germline V gives CDR1 DFQATT, CDR2 SNEGSKA (reference sequence). The CDR3 region is CSARRALVGELFF. Here the CDR3 DNA reads TGCAGTGCTAGGCGAGCGCTCGTCGGGGAGCTGTTTTTT.

Many counts were recorded for this clonotype. The CDR3, as DNA: TGTGCCAGCAGTTTTGGGGGCCCCGAAAGCAATCAGCCCCAGCATTTT. Its translation is CASSFGGPESNQPQHF. The chain is built from TRBV28 and TRBJ1-5, with D possibly matching TRBD1 (6 bases). Germline V gives CDR1 MDHEN, CDR2 SYDVKM. Trimming stripped 3 bases from V and 1 base from J, with 13 bases between. This CDR3 contains 16 residues.

This clonotype was observed at least ten times. The chain combines TRBV12-3 or TRBV12-4 with TRBJ2-5, with no clear D. The CDR3 sequence is 11 residues long. V dropped 5 bases and J dropped 4 bases, with 5 bases sitting between them. CDR3 bases: TGTGCCAGCAGTCCGTCAGAGACCCAGTACTTC. As protein: CASSPSETQYF.

The CDR3 sequence: CSAPRAGAPDTQYF. CDR3 in DNA: TGCAGTGCCCCGAGGGCGGGGGCCCCAGATACGCAGTATTTT. V usage is TRBV20-1 and J usage is TRBJ2-3; weak D call: TRBD2 (7 bases). Per germline, CDR1 DFQATT and CDR2 SNEGSKA (reference sequence). The germline V and J ends were trimmed by 6 bases and 4 bases, with 17 bases remaining between them. The CDR3 has 14 residues.

Details on this clonotype: A read error may produce the germline difference seen at one junction end. V is TRBV3-1 and J is TRBJ2-5; D may match TRBD1 or TRBD2 (5 bases each). CDR3 size: 16 residues. Germline CDR1 LGHDT, CDR2 YNNKEL (reference sequence). The CDR3 nucleotides are TGTGTCAGCAGCCAAGATGCCGGGACGCCGAGGGAGACCCAGTACTTC. It yields the protein CVSSQDAGTPRETQYF.

This clonotype was seen repeatedly, ten times or more. The rearrangement links TRBV12-3 or TRBV12-4 to TRBJ1-2; D not certain. This CDR3 is built from 10 residues. With 7 bases removed from V and 8 bases from J, the gap between germline ends came to 8 bases. The CDR3 reads CASTLGGYTF. The DNA of the CDR3 is TGTGCCAGCACCCTGGGGGGCTACACCTTC.

The table lists this clonotype with many counts. The chain joins TRBV5-1 to TRBJ2-3; 11 bases map to TRBD1. The CDR3 sequence is 16 residues long. J lost 4 bases, V lost 6 bases, and 10 bases had no gene match. Germline assignment: CDR1 SGHRS and CDR2 YFSETQ. In nucleotides, the CDR3 is TGCGCCAGCAAGTCTCGTCCGGGACAGGGGGCAGATACGCAGTATTTT. Translating gives CASKSRPGQGADTQYF.

This clonotype showed up many times. J is TRBJ1-1 and V is TRBV6-2 or TRBV6-3, with 8 bases identical to TRBD1. The CDR3 runs to 21 residues. V lost 7 bases to trimming and J lost 1 base; unmatched junction nucleotides: 26. Germline V lookup: CDR1 MNHEY, CDR2 SVGEGT. CDR3 amino acids: CASTSASVTGVRAGRNTEAFF. The CDR3 DNA reads TGTGCCAGCACCTCCGCTAGTGTGACAGGGGTGAGAGCCGGTAGGAACACTGAAGCTTTCTTT.

At least ten counts were recorded for this clonotype. This chain links TRBV11-1 with TRBJ2-1; D ambiguous. Per the germline V gene, CDR1 is SGHAT and CDR2 is FQDESV (reference sequence). The CDR3 has 18 residues. The germline V and J ends were trimmed by 1 base and 8 bases, with 24 bases remaining between them. CDR3 loop: CASSLEVGTVAGSDEQFF. In DNA form, the CDR3 reads TGTGCCAGCAGCTTAGAGGTGGGAACGGTAGCCGGTTCCGATGAGCAGTTCTTC.